The T cell receptor beta chain under discussion was sequenced for a study of post-analysis software for immune sequencing data. This clonotype was observed many times. Its antigen is still unknown. The CDR3 sequence is 14 residues long. The germline CDR1 and CDR2 sequences are DFQATT and SNEGSKA (reference sequence). V was trimmed by 0 bases and J by 3 bases, leaving 12 bases between them. The TCR beta cDNA libraries carried unique molecular identifiers. Yield was around 500,000 cDNA molecules from roughly 0.93 to 9.6 million T cells. TCRdb reprocessed the PCR reads with MiXCR, giving one entry per CDR3 protein. The sample carries about 800,000 distinct CDR3 sequences, just under 30% recorded once. General study points: Patients carried a handful of TRBV segments more frequently than controls did, and TRBV5-6, TRBV5-1 and TRBV20-1 were among them. People with multiple sclerosis had a significantly lower normalized Chao1 diversity than controls did. Samples from a shared batch, those prepared together, strongly co-clustered by F measure.

Specimen: blood. This clonotype was obtained from a girl under 18 with multiple sclerosis. The rearrangement links TRBV20-1 to TRBJ2-7, with D possibly matching TRBD2 (6 bases). CDR3 region: CSARDHGGVYEQYF. In DNA form, the CDR3 reads TGCAGTGCTAGAGATCATGGCGGGGTCTACGAGCAGTACTTC.